This is a list of T cell receptor beta chains from one sample in a study of blood T cell repertoires in COVID-19. The repertoire was sequenced with immunoSEQ multiplex PCR; TCRdb's copy has only in-frame clones and lacks some. Seen here are about 160,000 clones, roughly 80% observed once, and the top ten hold about 5.7%. Sequencing was carried out using PBMCs or T cells enriched from blood (not recorded which). These receptors all stem from a woman aged 35 to 49 with acute COVID-19. Both conserved end residues are part of each CDR3. A D gene is named only where the DNA matches it firmly. Expanded clones are given a class, and other clones once, few, many or no size at all.

CDR3aa	CDR3nt	d_gene	j_gene	abundance	v_gene
CAWSVLSGGTQETQYF	TGTGCCTGGAGTGTACTTAGCGGGGGAACCCAAGAGACCCAGTACTTC	TRBD2	TRBJ2-5	.	TRBV30
CASSLVRGSTNEQFF	TGTGCCAGCAGCTTAGTACGGGGTTCAACCAATGAGCAGTTCTTC	.	TRBJ2-1	.	TRBV7-2
CASSLGDRPAGSNYGYTF	TGCGCCAGCAGCTTGGGGGACAGACCTGCAGGATCTAACTATGGCTACACCTTC	TRBD1	TRBJ1-2	few	TRBV5-1
CASSPGSGEQFF	TGTGCCAGCAGCCCCGGGTCGGGTGAGCAGTTCTTC	.	TRBJ2-1	few	TRBV7-3
CASSPSSSYNSPLHF	TGTGCCAGCTCACCGTCCAGCTCCTATAATTCACCCCTCCACTTT	.	TRBJ1-6	.	TRBV18
CASGLGQLAFF	TGTGCTAGTGGTTTGGGACAATTAGCTTTCTTT	.	TRBJ1-1	few	TRBV12-5
CASSLAGSYGYTF	TGTGCCAGCTCCCTTGCAGGGTCTTATGGCTACACCTTC	.	TRBJ1-2	.	TRBV7-9
CAISGQGTDTQYF	TGTGCCATCAGTGGACAGGGCACAGATACGCAGTATTTT	.	TRBJ2-3	few	TRBV10-3
CAWTTGYAYEQYF	TGTGCCTGGACAACAGGGTACGCCTACGAGCAGTACTTC	.	TRBJ2-7	.	TRBV30
CASSQDRTSGRETQYF	TGTGCCAGCAGCCAAGACCGGACTAGCGGGAGAGAGACCCAGTACTTC	TRBD2	TRBJ2-5	once	TRBV14
CATTGFGVGAFF	TGTGCCACGACAGGGTTCGGAGTTGGAGCTTTCTTT	TRBD1	TRBJ1-1	once	TRBV19
CASSLARGTEAFF	TGTGCCAGCAGCTTAGCGCGGGGCACTGAAGCTTTCTTT	.	TRBJ1-1	.	TRBV11-2
CASSLAGGGNTGELFF	TGTGCCAGCAGCTTAGCGGGAGGCGGGAACACCGGGGAGCTGTTTTTT	TRBD2	TRBJ2-2	.	TRBV11-3
CASSYSGLGTDEQYF	TGTGCCAGCAGTTACTCGGGGCTAGGTACCGACGAGCAGTACTTC	.	TRBJ2-7	few	TRBV6-5
CASSWTAGGSPLHF	TGTGCCAGCAGTTGGACGGCTGGAGGATCACCCCTCCACTTT	.	TRBJ1-6	.	TRBV3-1/TRBV3-2
CASSGSGRIYNEQFF	TGTGCCAGCAGCGGAAGCGGGAGGATTTACAATGAGCAGTTCTTC	TRBD2	TRBJ2-1	.	TRBV7-9
CASSPPIRTASYEQYF	TGTGCCAGCAGCCCCCCTATACGGACAGCCTCCTACGAGCAGTACTTC	.	TRBJ2-7	once	TRBV3-1/TRBV3-2
CASRPGQLSPLHF	TGTGCCAGCAGACCGGGACAGCTTTCACCCCTCCACTTT	TRBD1	TRBJ1-6	once	TRBV6-5
CASSPPGSPGNTIYF	TGCGCCAGCAGTCCTCCAGGGTCCCCTGGAAACACCATATATTTT	.	TRBJ1-3	.	TRBV10-2
CASSLDPLGGSYNEQFF	TGTGCCAGCAGCTTAGACCCCCTCGGGGGCTCCTACAATGAGCAGTTCTTC	.	TRBJ2-1	.	TRBV7-3
CASSFRLAGGANVLTF	TGTGCCAGCAGCTTCCGACTAGCGGGTGGGGCCAACGTCCTGACTTTC	TRBD2	TRBJ2-6	.	TRBV7-2
CASRAGGRDTGELFF	TGTGCCAGCAGGGCAGGGGGCCGGGACACCGGGGAGCTGTTTTTT	TRBD1	TRBJ2-2	many	TRBV5-4
CASSLAGGYEQYF	TGTGCCAGTAGTCTAGCGGGAGGCTACGAGCAGTACTTC	TRBD2	TRBJ2-7	.	TRBV19
CASSLDDRTGELFF	TGCGCCAGCAGCTTGGATGACAGGACCGGGGAGCTGTTTTTT	.	TRBJ2-2	.	TRBV5-1
CASSLLLGSTNYGYTF	TGCGCCAGCAGCCTACTACTGGGTTCCACTAACTATGGCTACACCTTC	.	TRBJ1-2	.	TRBV5-1
CASSSGTGPYEQYF	TGTGCCAGCAGCTCGGGGACAGGACCCTACGAGCAGTACTTC	TRBD1	TRBJ2-7	.	TRBV11-2
CASSLSGAVSGYTF	TGTGCCAGCAGTTTATCGGGGGCCGTCTCTGGCTACACCTTC	.	TRBJ1-2	.	TRBV27
CASSIWTGGNQPQHF	TGTGCCAGTAGTATTTGGACAGGGGGCAATCAGCCCCAGCATTTT	TRBD1	TRBJ1-5	.	TRBV19
CASSPGLAGGLETQYF	TGTGCCAGCAGCCCGGGACTAGCGGGAGGTTTGGAGACCCAGTACTTC	TRBD2	TRBJ2-5	.	TRBV7-2
CASSLRGSNIQYF	TGTGCCAGCAGCCTCAGGGGAAGCAACATTCAGTACTTC	.	TRBJ2-4	.	TRBV3-1/TRBV3-2
CASSDIALASTLEQFF	TGTGCCAGCAGTGATATTGCCCTAGCGTCCACTTTGGAGCAGTTCTTC	.	TRBJ2-1	.	TRBV25-1
CATTRGGTDTQYF	TGTGCCACTACCCGCGGGGGCACAGATACGCAGTATTTT	.	TRBJ2-3	once	TRBV6-5
CASSQERDWNSPLHF	TGCGCCAGCAGCCAAGAGAGAGACTGGAATTCACCCCTCCACTTT	.	TRBJ1-6	few	TRBV4-1
CSATDLQGLRRQFF	TGCAGCGCTACCGACCTCCAGGGACTACGGCGGCAGTTCTTC	TRBD2	TRBJ2-1	.	TRBV29-1
CASSFSGTSTDTQYF	TGCGCCAGCAGCTTTTCCGGGACTAGCACAGATACGCAGTATTTT	.	TRBJ2-3	.	TRBV5-1
CASSLGQSNTEAFF	TGTGCCAGTAGCCTCGGACAGTCAAACACTGAAGCTTTCTTT	.	TRBJ1-1	.	TRBV19
CASSGAGQGSQPQHF	TGTGCCAGCAGTGGGGCGGGGCAGGGATCTCAGCCCCAGCATTTT	.	TRBJ1-5	.	TRBV2
CASSQEGTKHYEQYF	TGTGCCAGCAGCCAAGAAGGGACAAAACATTACGAGCAGTACTTC	.	TRBJ2-7	.	TRBV3-1/TRBV3-2
CASSLSPVETQYF	TGTGCCAGCAGTTTAAGTCCGGTGGAGACCCAGTACTTC	.	TRBJ2-5	once	TRBV12-3/TRBV12-4
CASSQRGEETQYF	TGCGCCAGCAGCCAAAGGGGTGAGGAGACCCAGTACTTC	.	TRBJ2-5	.	TRBV4-1
CASSPSSGRRNIQYF	TGTGCCAGCTCTCCTTCTAGCGGGAGAAGGAACATTCAGTACTTC	TRBD2	TRBJ2-4	.	TRBV18
CASSLTSGQGAHEQYF	TGTGCCAGCAGTTTGACGTCCGGACAGGGGGCCCACGAGCAGTACTTC	TRBD1	TRBJ2-7	.	TRBV27